This record covers a single T cell receptor (beta chain). Germline V gives CDR1 LGHNA, CDR2 YSLEER. The CDR3 sequence is 15 residues long. V shed 4 bases and J shed 3 bases, with 14 bases lying between them. This sample stems from a study of control samples from healthy donors and cancer patients. Profiling relied on immunoSEQ multiplex PCR, and the TCRdb table lists in-frame clones only, not all of them. This sample has about 80,000 clones; approximately 88% occur once, and the top ten carry 7.6%. V gene TRBV4-3 combines with J gene TRBJ2-3; TRBD1 might be the D (5 bases). The sequence was collected from a woman aged 60-70 years in good health. Sequences were obtained from blood. This chain's CDR3 is CASSRSTDPTDTQYF. The DNA for the CDR3 is TGCGCCAGCAGCCGGTCGACAGATCCAACAGATACGCAGTATTTT.